These 20 T cell receptor beta chains originate from one sample sequenced in a study of blood T cell repertoires in COVID-19. Produced via immunoSEQ multiplex PCR; TCRdb's table is partial and in-frame only. The sample lists about 75,000 clones; around 90% were seen once. Sequenced: peripheral blood. The receptors come from a human donor in a cohort sampled during active COVID-19.

V and J are TRBV7-2 and TRBJ1-2; 8 bases are a match to TRBD1. The CDR3 has 14 residues. The V gene end was trimmed by 6 bases and the J gene end by 4 bases; junction bases not matched to a gene: 7. Per the germline V gene, CDR1 is SGHTA and CDR2 is FQGNSA. CDR3 protein: CASRAGGVGYGYTF. For the CDR3, the DNA is TGTGCCAGCAGGGCAGGGGGCGTGGGCTATGGCTACACCTTC.

The chain links TRBV3-1 (or the pseudogene TRBV3-2) to TRBJ2-1; D is undetermined. CDR1 and CDR2 (germline): LGHDT, YNNKEL (reference sequence). CDR3 length: 15 amino acids. Between the trimmed V and J ends, which lost 1 base and 7 bases, there was a span of 14 bases. The CDR3 DNA reads as TGTGCCAGCAGCCAAGGACATGGCAGGTTAAATGAGCAGTTCTTC. It translates to CASSQGHGRLNEQFF.

This clone showed up just once. This rearrangement joins TRBV4-2 to TRBJ2-7, with D possibly being TRBD2 (5 bases). The V gene's germline CDR1 is LGHNA and CDR2 YNFKEQ. Between the trimmed V and J ends, which lost 1 base and 4 bases, there was a span of 20 bases. CDR3 length equals 17 residues. The CDR3 sequence is CASSQARGITTQYEQYF. CDR3 DNA sequence: TGTGCCAGCAGCCAAGCCCGAGGGATCACTACTCAGTACGAGCAGTACTTC.

The CDR3 DNA sequence: TGTGCCAGCAGCCAAGGGGTAGGGGCGGGGGGAGAGCAGTTCTTC. This encodes CASSQGVGAGGEQFF. The chain joins TRBV3-1 (or the pseudogene TRBV3-2) to TRBJ2-1, with 8 bases identical to TRBD2. Per germline, CDR1 LGHDT and CDR2 YNNKEL (reference sequence). V shed 1 base and J 10 bases; nucleotides not matched to a gene: 9. The CDR3 runs to 15 residues.

The DNA for the CDR3 is TGTGCCAGTACCTCCTTGGGAGGAGTAAGGTCACCCCTCCACTTT. Its protein is CASTSLGGVRSPLHF. V is TRBV19 and J is TRBJ1-6; no definite D call. Trimming shortened V by 7 bases and J by 10 bases, and 20 bases separated the two germline ends. CDR3 length equals 15 residues. CDR1 and CDR2 (germline): LNHDA, SQIVND (reference sequence).

V and J are TRBV5-1 and TRBJ2-3, with TRBD1 matching 10 bases. With V trimmed by 4 bases and J by 2 bases, 4 bases remained unmatched. The germline CDR1 and CDR2 sequences are SGHRS and YFSETQ. The CDR3 has 15 residues. The CDR3 DNA is TGCGCCAGCAGCCGGGGACAGGGGCCCACAGATACGCAGTATTTT. Translated: CASSRGQGPTDTQYF.

This clone was seen a single time. The chain is built from TRBV29-1 and TRBJ1-3; possibly TRBD1 for D (6 bases). V was pared by 4 bases and J by 1 base, with 8 bases between. This CDR3 is 13 amino acids long. CDR1 and CDR2 (germline): SQVTM, ANQGSEA. The CDR3 is CSVGQASGNTIYF. The DNA of the CDR3 is TGCAGCGTTGGACAGGCGTCTGGAAACACCATATATTTT.

The chain uses TRBV10-3 and TRBJ2-3, with a possible D match to TRBD2 (6 bases). This CDR3 spans 14 amino acids. Trimming pared 7 bases from V and 0 bases from J, leaving 11 bases between. Germline values: CDR1 ENHRY, CDR2 SYGVKD. CDR3 in DNA: TGTGCCATCAACCATGGGGGGAGCACAGATACGCAGTATTTT. Its protein product is CAINHGGSTDTQYF.

This chain connects TRBV5-4 to TRBJ2-3; TRBD2 aligns across 16 bases. V shed 4 bases and J 4 bases; nucleotides not matched to a gene: 9. The CDR3 sequence is 18 residues long. Per germline, CDR1 SGHNT and CDR2 YYREEE (reference sequence). CDR3 residues: CASSRPGTSGRAADTQYF. The CDR3 bases are TGTGCCAGCAGCAGGCCCGGGACTAGCGGGAGGGCCGCAGATACGCAGTATTTT.

The chain has TRBV7-2 and TRBJ2-7; TRBD2 aligns across 11 bases. V lost 5 bases and J lost 1; bases outside the gene matches: 4. Germline CDR1 and CDR2: SGHTA and FQGNSA. CDR3 size: 15 residues. The CDR3 is CASSPRLAGSYEQYF. The CDR3 nucleotides are TGTGCCAGCAGCCCGCGACTAGCGGGGTCCTACGAGCAGTACTTC.

This rearrangement joins TRBV19 to TRBJ1-1; D is ambiguous. This CDR3 spans 13 amino acids. Trimming took off 7 bases at V and 4 bases at J, with 13 bases between the two ends. The germline V gene has CDR1 LNHDA and CDR2 SQIVND (reference sequence). The CDR3 reads CASMLYGITEAFF. The CDR3 nucleotides are TGTGCCAGTATGCTATATGGTATCACTGAAGCTTTCTTT.

The chain joins TRBV12-5 to TRBJ2-3; no firm D call. The CDR3 loop spans 13 amino acids. Germline V gives CDR1 LGHNT, CDR2 FRNRAP. Trimming removed 1 base at V and 3 bases at J, with 5 bases between. The CDR3 DNA follows: TGTGCTAGTGGTTTGGACAGAACAGATACGCAGTATTTT. Translation gives CASGLDRTDTQYF.

This rearrangement joins TRBV10-3 to TRBJ2-1, with TRBD1 identical over 9 bases. CDR1 is ENHRY, CDR2 SYGVKD, per germline. The CDR3 runs 15 residues. J gave up 1 base and V 6 bases, and 4 bases lay outside the gene matches. The CDR3 here is CAIRTGTGSYNEQFF. The DNA for the CDR3 is TGTGCCATCAGAACCGGGACAGGGTCCTACAATGAGCAGTTCTTC.

V is TRBV9 and J is TRBJ2-2; 10 bases align to TRBD2. V dropped 2 bases and J dropped 5; count of bases not matched to a gene: 6. The CDR3 contains 16 residues. Germline CDR1 is SGDLS and CDR2 is YYNGEE. This chain's CDR3 is CASSVGAGGQTGELFF. DNA for the CDR3: TGTGCCAGCAGCGTGGGAGCGGGGGGGCAAACCGGGGAGCTGTTTTTT. Full variable domain (outside the CDR3, taken from reference TRBV9 and TRBJ2-2): DSGVTQTPKHLITATGQRVTLRCSPRSGDLSVYWYQQSLDQGLQFLIQYYNGEERAKGNILERFSAQQFPDLHSELNLSSLELGDSALYFCASSVGAGGQTGELFFGEGSRLTVL.

The CDR3 protein is CASSLRTVSTDTQYF. CDR3 nucleotide sequence: TGTGCCAGCAGTTTAAGGACAGTCAGCACAGATACGCAGTATTTT. This rearrangement joins TRBV27 to TRBJ2-3, with D possibly matching TRBD1 (6 bases). In germline, CDR1 is MNHEY, CDR2 SMNVEV (reference sequence). V lost 2 bases to trimming and J lost 0 bases, with 9 bases between them. This CDR3 is 15 amino acids long.

This clone was counted a few times. The chain carries TRBV28 and TRBJ2-1, with TRBD2 matching over 13 bases. The germline V gene encodes CDR1 MDHEN and CDR2 SYDVKM. V shed 8 bases and J 12 bases; nucleotides not matched to a gene: 7. The CDR3 contains 13 residues. For the CDR3, the DNA is TGTGCCAGCGGGACTAGCGGGAATTTGGGGCAGTTCTTC. Protein product: CASGTSGNLGQFF.

V is TRBV6-1 and J is TRBJ2-4, with 9 bases aligning to TRBD2. The CDR3 is 19 amino acids. Trimming removed 4 bases from V and 0 bases from J; junction bases left unmatched: 13. Germline CDR1 and CDR2: MNHNS and SASEGT. The CDR3 DNA reads as TGTGCCAGCAGTGTCCCCTTGCGGGGGGGGTCCCTAGCCAAAAACATTCAGTACTTC. Translating it yields CASSVPLRGGSLAKNIQYF.

The rearrangement joins TRBV27 to TRBJ2-7; tentative D call: TRBD1 (6 bases). CDR1 is MNHEY and CDR2 is SMNVEV in the germline V gene (reference sequence). The CDR3 contains 15 residues. V was pared by 7 bases and J by 2 bases, with 18 bases between. This chain's CDR3 is CASTLHGDKTYEQYF. The CDR3 DNA sequence: TGTGCCAGCACCCTACACGGGGACAAAACCTACGAGCAGTACTTC.

J is TRBJ2-7 and V is TRBV5-4, with D possibly being TRBD1 (5 bases). Germline V gene lookup returns CDR1 SGHNT and CDR2 YYREEE (reference sequence). V was trimmed by 2 bases and J by 6 bases, leaving 9 bases between them. The CDR3 has 12 residues. The CDR3 DNA reads TGTGCCAGCAGCTTTATGGACACCGAGCAGTACTTC. Encoded protein: CASSFMDTEQYF.

V and J are TRBV5-1 and TRBJ2-1; 11 bases are a match to TRBD2. Per the germline V gene, CDR1 is SGHRS and CDR2 is YFSETQ. Trimming cost V 2 bases and J 7 bases; bases outside gene matches: 8. This CDR3 spans 16 amino acids. CDR3 amino acids: CASSFQTSGSNNEQFF. In nucleotides, the CDR3 is TGCGCCAGCAGCTTTCAAACTAGCGGGAGTAATAATGAGCAGTTCTTC.